These 17 T cell receptor beta chains were sequenced from one sample in a study of T cells in Graves' hyperthyroidism and ophthalmopathy. The investigators amplified TCR beta CDR3 regions from RNA transcripts. When the TCR CDR3 underwent first-round RT-PCR, the HTBI primer set was used. TCRdb called the multiplex PCR reads again in MiXCR, with one record for every CDR3 protein. The sample comprises a few hundred thousand distinct CDR3 sequences, around 46% of which are singletons, and 7.5% to 8.5% rests with the top ten. The specimen sequenced was peripheral blood or thyroid tissue (not recorded which). Receptor source: a woman aged 18-29 years with Graves' hyperthyroidism.

CDR3 residues: CASSLQGFNGELFF. The CDR3 DNA reads as TGTGCCAGCAGTCTACAGGGGTTTAACGGGGAGCTGTTTTTT. This chain links TRBV9 with TRBJ2-2, with 7 nucleotides matching TRBD1. The CDR3 spans 14 residues. With V trimmed by 5 bases and J by 7 bases, 8 bases remained unmatched. From germline, CDR1 is SGDLS and CDR2 YYNGEE. Complete variable domain (other parts from reference TRBV9 and TRBJ2-2): DSGVTQTPKHLITATGQRVTLRCSPRSGDLSVYWYQQSLDQGLQFLIQYYNGEERAKGNILERFSAQQFPDLHSELNLSSLELGDSALYFCASSLQGFNGELFFGEGSRLTVL.

V usage is TRBV10-3 and J usage is TRBJ1-1; 7 nucleotides match TRBD1. CDR1 and CDR2 (germline): ENHRY, SYGVKD. J gave up 5 bases and V 10 bases, and 7 bases lay outside the gene matches. The CDR3 loop spans 12 amino acids. The CDR3 region has the DNA TGTGCCACGCGACAGGGAGAGACTGAAGCTTTCTTT. Residues: CATRQGETEAFF.

This clonotype was recorded many times. The chain joins TRBV6-1 to TRBJ1-5; 7 nucleotides match TRBD1. With 6 bases clipped from V and 4 bases from J, the junction kept 6 bases outside the gene matches. Per germline, CDR1 MNHNS and CDR2 SASEGT. The CDR3 is made up of 14 amino acids. CDR3 amino acids: CASSLQGRNQPQHF. DNA of the CDR3: TGTGCCAGCAGCCTACAGGGGAGAAATCAGCCCCAGCATTTT.

This clonotype occurred many times. This chain links TRBV12-3 or TRBV12-4 with TRBJ1-2, with TRBD1 matching 7 bases. The CDR3 has 12 residues. Trimming took 10 bases from V and 10 from J; bases not matched to a gene: 12. In nucleotides, the CDR3 is TGTGCCACCAAGGGGTACAGGGGATCCTACACCTTC. Residues: CATKGYRGSYTF.

The rearrangement links TRBV9 to TRBJ1-5, with unresolved D. Germline lookup yields CDR1 SGDLS and CDR2 YYNGEE. V was clipped by 3 bases and J by 0 bases, with 10 bases between them. The CDR3 is 15 amino acids. Written as DNA, the CDR3 is TGTGCCAGCAGCGGAGCGGGAGATAGCAATCAGCCCCAGCATTTT. As protein: CASSGAGDSNQPQHF.

This clonotype was recorded at least ten times. The J gene is TRBJ1-2, the V gene TRBV29-1; possible D gene TRBD1, 5 bases. This CDR3 contains 12 residues. V shed 6 bases and J shed 7 bases, with 15 bases lying between them. Germline assignment: CDR1 SQVTM and CDR2 ANQGSEA. DNA of the CDR3: TGCAGCGTAGACAGCCTCCTGGGTGGCTACACCTTC. Translating gives CSVDSLLGGYTF. The full variable domain, rest sourced from reference TRBV29-1 and TRBJ1-2, is SAVISQKPSRDICQRGTSLTIQCQVDSQVTMMFWYRQQPGQSLTLIATANQGSEATYESGFVIDKFPISRPNLTFSTLTVSNMSPEDSSIYLCSVDSLLGGYTFGSGTRLTVV.

This clonotype was seen many times. The chain employs TRBV14 and TRBJ1-1; tentative D call: TRBD1 (5 bases). The CDR3 is 14 residues long. CDR1 is SGHDN, CDR2 FVKESK, per germline. V lost 3 bases, J lost 11 bases, and 19 bases lay in between. In DNA form, the CDR3 reads TGTGCCAGCAGCCAGTGGACATCACGCGAAAGGGCTTTCTTT. Translation: CASSQWTSRERAFF.

This chain connects TRBV29-1 to TRBJ2-5; the D gene is possibly TRBD2 (6 bases). CDR1 is SQVTM, CDR2 ANQGSEA, per germline. The CDR3 consists of 12 residues. Trimming shortened V by 3 bases and J by 5 bases, and 10 bases separated the two germline ends. This CDR3 is CSVDGGHETQYF. The CDR3 DNA reads as TGCAGCGTTGACGGGGGTCATGAGACCCAGTACTTC.

This clonotype was picked up one time. Being one base from a much bigger clone, this may be a read error. The rearrangement links TRBV19 to TRBJ2-7, with TRBD2 matching 7 bases. CDR3 length: 14 amino acids. Germline V CDR1 and CDR2: LNHDA, SQIVND (reference sequence). CDR3 loop: CASSGLGSSYEQCF. The CDR3 DNA sequence: TGTGCCAGTAGCGGACTAGGTTCGTCCTACGAGCAGTGCTTC.

This clonotype was recorded at least ten times. V gene TRBV20-1 combines with J gene TRBJ1-1; 9 nucleotides match TRBD1. Germline V gives CDR1 DFQATT, CDR2 SNEGSKA (reference sequence). V trimming: 0 bases; J trimming: 4 bases; junction bases outside the gene matches: 3. This CDR3 is built from 14 residues. DNA of the CDR3: TGCAGTGCTAGAGAGGTGACAGGGGGCACTGAAGCTTTCTTT. It encodes CSAREVTGGTEAFF.

This clonotype was observed many times. J is TRBJ2-7 and V is TRBV4-1, with D possibly matching TRBD2 (6 bases). Trimming took off 1 base at V and 9 bases at J, with 25 bases between the two ends. The CDR3 consists of 17 residues. Per germline, CDR1 MGHRA and CDR2 YSYEKL. CDR3 DNA: TGCGCCAGCAGCCAAGGCCTAATGGCAGGAGGGGTTAAGGTGCAGTACTTC. It is translated as CASSQGLMAGGVKVQYF.

The rearrangement links TRBV11-2 to TRBJ2-5; D perhaps matches TRBD2 (5 bases). The germline V gene has CDR1 SGHAT and CDR2 FQNNGV. The ends were cut back, 3 bases at V and 11 bases at J, with 16 bases in the middle. This CDR3 comprises 13 residues. The CDR3 region is CASSFGMPDTQYF. The CDR3 DNA reads as TGTGCCAGCAGCTTCGGGATGCCAGATACGCAGTACTTC.

Many counts were recorded for this clonotype. This chain uses TRBV7-2 with TRBJ2-2; D remains ambiguous. Germline-derived CDR1 and CDR2 are SGHTA and FQGNSA. The V end was cut by 5 bases, the J end by 5 bases, with 9 bases between. The CDR3 contains 13 residues. The CDR3 is CASSPDGTGELFF. CDR3 DNA: TGTGCCAGCAGCCCGGACGGGACCGGGGAGCTGTTTTTT.

This clonotype was seen many times. The chain employs TRBV7-2 and TRBJ1-6; 8 bases map to TRBD1. The CDR3 runs to 15 residues. CDR1 is SGHTA and CDR2 is FQGNSA in the germline V gene. V was clipped by 1 base and J by 6 bases; unmatched bases: 2. The CDR3 region is CASSLGQGINSPLHF. The CDR3 bases are TGTGCCAGCAGCTTAGGACAGGGGATTAATTCACCCCTCCACTTT.

The chain is built from TRBV7-8 and TRBJ2-6, with 11 positions matching TRBD1. Trimming at V came to 3 bases and at J to 3 bases, leaving 10 bases not matched to a gene. In germline, CDR1 is SGHVS, CDR2 FQNEAQ. The CDR3 runs to 19 residues. The CDR3 is CASSFGQGAAVSGANVLTF. DNA for the CDR3: TGTGCCAGCAGCTTCGGACAGGGGGCGGCAGTAAGTGGGGCCAACGTCCTGACTTTC.

This clonotype was recorded many times. The rearrangement uses TRBV7-2 and TRBJ1-1; no reliable D call. The V and J ends lost 1 base and 2 bases respectively, with 8 bases between them. This CDR3 is built from 14 residues. CDR1 is SGHTA and CDR2 is FQGNSA in the germline V gene. The CDR3 sequence: CASSLVGQNTEAFF. CDR3 bases: TGTGCCAGCAGCTTAGTTGGGCAAAACACTGAAGCTTTCTTT.

This clonotype came up a few times. The chain couples TRBV4-1 to TRBJ2-5; the D is unclear. The V gene lost 0 bases and the J gene lost 5 bases, with 16 bases spanning the gap. The germline V gene has CDR1 MGHRA and CDR2 YSYEKL. The CDR3 totals 16 residues. The chain's CDR3 is CASSQDPAFLSETQYF. The DNA of the CDR3 is TGCGCCAGCAGCCAAGATCCCGCTTTTTTGTCTGAGACCCAGTACTTC.